The 8 T cell receptor beta chains given below trace back to one sample, sequenced in a study of T-cell memory formation after mild COVID-19. TCRdb called the 5' RACE reads again in MiXCR, with one record for every CDR3 protein. The data show about 440,000 distinct CDR3 sequences, around 20% seen once. The sequenced sample was PBMCs or a T cell subset sorted from them (not recorded which). These receptors all stem from an adult woman who had mild COVID-19 (a few samples of this study predate the infection). Cell type and time point are not known.

The rearrangement uses TRBV5-4 and TRBJ2-1, with D perhaps matching TRBD1 (7 bases). The CDR3 is 14 residues long. V shed 0 bases and J shed 10 bases, with 14 bases lying between them. Germline values: CDR1 SGHNT, CDR2 YYREEE (reference sequence). CDR3: CASSLDQGGYEQFF. The CDR3 DNA is TGTGCCAGCAGCTTGGATCAGGGGGGATACGAGCAGTTCTTC.

There are many counts of this clonotype. Here the CDR3 reads CASSQEIAAAYEQYF. CDR3 nucleotides: TGTGCCAGCAGCCAAGAAATAGCGGCCGCCTACGAGCAGTACTTC. The J gene is TRBJ2-7, the V gene TRBV3-1; the D gene is possibly TRBD2 (6 bases). CDR3 length: 15 amino acids. Trimming took off 0 bases at V and 2 bases at J, with 11 bases between the two ends. CDR1 is LGHDT and CDR2 is YNNKEL in the germline V gene (reference sequence).

The rearrangement links TRBV5-1 to TRBJ2-7; D gene ambiguous. Deletions cut 0 bases from V and 2 bases from J, with 12 bases between. The germline gives CDR1 SGHRS, CDR2 YFSETQ. There are 15 residues in the CDR3. The CDR3 DNA reads TGCGCCAGCAGCTTGGAGCTGGGCAGTCCCTACGAGCAGTACTTC. Amino acid sequence: CASSLELGSPYEQYF.

This clonotype was recorded at least ten times. The chain has TRBV11-2 and TRBJ1-2; D uncertain. The CDR3 runs to 14 residues. CDR1 SGHAT and CDR2 FQNNGV come from the germline V gene. V shed 1 base and J shed 3 bases, with 9 bases lying between them. The chain's CDR3 is CASSLALGDYGYTF. The CDR3 DNA is TGTGCCAGCAGCTTAGCCCTCGGAGACTATGGCTACACCTTC. The full variable domain, in which reference TRBV11-2 and TRBJ1-2 provide the parts outside the CDR3, is EAGVAQSPRYKIIEKRQSVAFWCNPISGHATLYWYQQILGQGPKLLIQFQNNGVVDDSQLPKDRFSAERLKGVDSTLKIQPAKLEDSAVYLCASSLALGDYGYTFGSGTRLTVV.

This clonotype has more than one count but fewer than ten. This chain joins TRBV19 and TRBJ2-6; D is undetermined. The germline V gene encodes CDR1 LNHDA and CDR2 SQIVND (reference sequence). This CDR3 region has 12 residues. CDR3 nucleotides: TGTGCGGGGTCTTTTGGGGCCAACGTCCTGACTTTC. Protein sequence: CAGSFGANVLTF. Based on the CDR3 plus reference TRBV19 and TRBJ2-6, the full variable domain is DGGITQSPKYLFRKEGQNVTLSCEQNLNHDAMYWYRQDPGQGLRLIYYSQIVNDFQKGDIAEGYSVSREKKESFPLTVTSAQKNPTAFYLCAGSFGANVLTFGAGSRLTVL.

The V and J genes are TRBV12-3 or TRBV12-4 and TRBJ1-5, with D possibly TRBD1 on 5 matching bases. The germline V and J ends were trimmed by 5 bases and 6 bases, with 17 bases remaining between them. This CDR3 comprises 15 residues. The CDR3 loop is CASSPLRGGSQPQHF. The CDR3 coding sequence is TGTGCCAGCAGTCCCCTTCGGGGCGGATCTCAGCCCCAGCATTTT.

This clonotype has more than one count but fewer than ten. The rearrangement joins TRBV12-3 or TRBV12-4 to TRBJ1-2; unclear D gene. CDR3 length: 11 amino acids. The germline V and J ends were trimmed by 6 bases and 8 bases, with 10 bases remaining between them. For the CDR3, the DNA is TGTGCCAGCAGGACTGATGAGGGCTACACCTTC. Translation gives CASRTDEGYTF.

The chain recombines TRBV12-3 or TRBV12-4 with TRBJ1-1; D is unresolved. The CDR3 spans 14 residues. V dropped 5 bases and J dropped 4 bases, with 14 bases sitting between them. This CDR3 reads CASSRSLAGTEAFF. The CDR3 DNA reads as TGTGCCAGCAGTCGATCCCTTGCAGGCACTGAAGCTTTCTTT.